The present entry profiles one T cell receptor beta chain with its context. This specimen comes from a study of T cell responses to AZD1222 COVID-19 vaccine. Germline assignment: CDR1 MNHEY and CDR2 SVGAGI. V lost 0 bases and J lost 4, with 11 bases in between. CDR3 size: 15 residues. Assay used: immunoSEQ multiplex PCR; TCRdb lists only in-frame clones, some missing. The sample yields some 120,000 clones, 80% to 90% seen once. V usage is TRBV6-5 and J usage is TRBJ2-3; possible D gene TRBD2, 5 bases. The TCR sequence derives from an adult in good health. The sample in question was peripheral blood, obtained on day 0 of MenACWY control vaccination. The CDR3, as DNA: TGTGCCAGCAGTTACTCTAGCGAAGGGCCAGATACGCAGTATTTT. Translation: CASSYSSEGPDTQYF.